The sample holds many counts of the clone carrying this TCR beta chain. Germline V gene data show CDR1 as SGHAT and CDR2 as FQNNGV. The CDR3 totals 15 residues. V was trimmed by 1 base and J by 0 bases, leaving 10 bases between them. Graves' hyperthyroidism qualified as stable when ophthalmopathy did not progress within 18 months. Exclusion followed for patients with uncontrolled infection, other autoimmune disease, pregnancy or lactation. The PBMCs were sourced from fresh peripheral blood (more than 8.5 ml). This sample stems from a study of T cells in Graves' hyperthyroidism and ophthalmopathy. Study in general: The blood sample was taken at first diagnosis, before treatment began.

Amplification of TCR beta CDR3 regions used RNA as the template. HTBI primers were the set used in a first-round RT-PCR of the TCR CDR3. TCRdb reanalysed the multiplex PCR reads using MiXCR and keeps one entry per CDR3 protein. Seen here are 380,000 or so distinct CDR3 sequences, approximately 20% observed once, and the top ten hold approximately 4%. The TCR comes from a woman aged 18-29 years with Graves' hyperthyroidism. The sequenced material came from blood. The gene calls are TRBV11-2 and TRBJ2-7; the D gene is possibly TRBD2 (5 bases). CDR3 coding DNA: TGTGCCAGCAGCTTAGGTCCGGGGAGCTCCTACGAGCAGTACTTC. Translation gives CASSLGPGSSYEQYF.